Below are 30 T cell receptor beta chains sequenced from a single sample in a study of CD8+ T cells in alopecia areata. RNA was isolated and reverse transcribed to cDNA, the sequencing template. The data were produced by immunoSEQ multiplex PCR, yet TCRdb's version contains in-frame clones alone and is incomplete. The table shows about 200,000 clones, with around three fifths occurring only once. The specimen was CD4+ T cells sorted from blood, collected at week 0. The receptors were gathered from a human donor with alopecia areata.

For this clone: At one of its ends the junction is not consistent with the germline gene, which may arise from a read error. The genes are TRBV30 and TRBJ2-1; tentatively, D is TRBD1 (6 bases). The germline gives CDR1 GTSNPN, CDR2 SVGIG (reference sequence). CDR3 length equals 16 residues. The CDR3 here is CAWTPRDKPLYSEQFF. The CDR3 coding sequence is TGTGCCTGGACCCCCCGGGACAAACCTCTCTACAGTGAGCAGTTCTTC.

This clone appeared a few times. In nucleotides, the CDR3 is TGTGCCAGCAGCGACAGGGTGTATCCCGGGGAGCTGTTTTTT. Its protein is CASSDRVYPGELFF. This chain links TRBV9 with TRBJ2-2, with a weak D call TRBD1 (6 bases). This CDR3 is 14 amino acids long. Per the germline V gene, CDR1 is SGDLS and CDR2 is YYNGEE. Deletions cut 3 bases from V and 6 bases from J, with 12 bases between.

This chain connects TRBV30 to TRBJ2-1, with D unclear. Germline lookup yields CDR1 GTSNPN and CDR2 SVGIG (reference sequence). With 0 bases removed from V and 5 bases from J, the gap between germline ends came to 11 bases. This CDR3 spans 14 amino acids. DNA for the CDR3: TGTGCCTGGAGTGTACTTGGCGGTAACAATGAGCAGTTCTTC. This encodes CAWSVLGGNNEQFF.

This clone has only a few counts. V and J are TRBV29-1 and TRBJ2-3, with 8 bases matching TRBD1. The CDR3 sequence is 13 residues long. Trimming at V came to 7 bases and at J to 2 bases, leaving 5 bases not matched to a gene. The germline CDR1 and CDR2 sequences are SQVTM and ANQGSEA. In DNA, the CDR3 is TGCAGCGCCGGGACAGGCCCCACAGATACGCAGTATTTT. Translated, it gives CSAGTGPTDTQYF.

The chain couples TRBV29-1 to TRBJ2-7; tentative D call: TRBD2 (5 bases). Germline CDR1 and CDR2: SQVTM and ANQGSEA. V was trimmed by 6 bases and J by 5 bases, leaving 11 bases between them. This CDR3 comprises 11 residues. The CDR3 nucleotides read TGCAGCGTCTCTAGCAGCCACGAGCAGTACTTC. The encoded protein is CSVSSSHEQYF.

A note on this clone: Other DNA sequences of this sample code for an identical CDR3. The V gene is TRBV5-1, the J gene TRBJ2-5; a weak D match, TRBD1 (5 bases). Trimming cost V 0 bases and J 4 bases, with 10 bases left between them. This CDR3 spans 14 amino acids. Germline assignment: CDR1 SGHRS and CDR2 YFSETQ. The CDR3 reads CASSLEGNGETQYF. CDR3 nucleotide sequence: TGCGCCAGCAGCTTGGAGGGGAATGGAGAGACCCAGTACTTC.

J is TRBJ2-3 and V is TRBV29-1; 9 nucleotides agree with TRBD2. Germline V gene sequence: CDR1 SQVTM, CDR2 ANQGSEA. The CDR3 is made up of 13 amino acids. Germline trimming cut 6 bases from V and 2 bases from J; bases unmatched to any gene: 3. DNA of the CDR3: TGCAGCGTGAGGACTAGCGACACAGATACGCAGTATTTT. It yields the protein CSVRTSDTDTQYF.

The genes are TRBV5-1 and TRBJ2-1; 12 bases line up with TRBD1. This CDR3 contains 15 residues. The germline CDR1 and CDR2 sequences are SGHRS and YFSETQ. Germline trimming cut 4 bases from V and 7 bases from J; bases unmatched to any gene: 6. The CDR3 sequence: CASSLRDRGQNEQFF. The DNA of the CDR3 is TGCGCCAGCAGCCTCCGGGACAGGGGGCAAAATGAGCAGTTCTTC.

This rearrangement joins TRBV29-1 to TRBJ2-2, with D possibly being TRBD2 (6 bases). V was trimmed by 7 bases and J by 4 bases, leaving 19 bases between them. Germline V gene sequence: CDR1 SQVTM, CDR2 ANQGSEA. The CDR3 runs 15 residues. CDR3 nucleotide sequence: TGCAGCGCGGAGCGGGCGGGTCGAAGCACCGGGGAGCTGTTTTTT. Amino acid sequence: CSAERAGRSTGELFF.

V is TRBV7-9 and J is TRBJ2-1, with 11 bases aligning to TRBD2. CDR1 SEHNR and CDR2 FQNEAQ come from the germline V gene (reference sequence). V was pared by 1 base and J by 4 bases, with 6 bases of the junction left unmatched. The CDR3 is 17 amino acids. In nucleotides, the CDR3 is TGTGCCAGCAGCTTAGGAAATCGACTAGCGGGGTACAATGAGCAGTTCTTC. Encoded protein: CASSLGNRLAGYNEQFF.

DNA for the CDR3: TGTGCCAGTAGTCCGACAGCGACCTACGAGCAGTACTTC. As protein: CASSPTATYEQYF. The gene calls are TRBV19 and TRBJ2-7; D is possibly TRBD1 (5 bases). From germline, CDR1 is LNHDA and CDR2 SQIVND (reference sequence). V lost 5 bases and J lost 2, with 10 bases in between. The CDR3 contains 13 residues.

V and J are TRBV4-2 and TRBJ2-7; D unclear. This CDR3 contains 13 residues. V was trimmed by 1 base and J by 4 bases, leaving 8 bases between them. Germline values: CDR1 LGHNA, CDR2 YNFKEQ. CDR3 nucleotide sequence: TGTGCCAGCAGCCAAGCCGCATCTTACGAGCAGTACTTC. It encodes CASSQAASYEQYF.

The genes are TRBV4-2 and TRBJ1-4; D not certain. Trimming left V 5 bases short and J 6 bases short, with 7 bases between. The germline gives CDR1 LGHNA, CDR2 YNFKEQ. The CDR3 totals 12 residues. The CDR3 DNA reads TGTGCCAGCAGCAATGAGGATGAAAAACTGTTTTTT. Protein sequence: CASSNEDEKLFF.

The chain links TRBV7-3 to TRBJ1-2; no definite D call. The CDR3 has 15 amino acids. V gave up 5 bases and J gave up 8 bases, with 21 bases separating them. Germline V gene sequence: CDR1 SGHTA, CDR2 FQGTGA. Here the CDR3 reads CASSRVKGPAGGYTF. The CDR3 coding sequence is TGTGCCAGCAGCAGAGTGAAGGGCCCAGCGGGCGGCTACACCTTC.

V is TRBV5-1 and J is TRBJ1-5, with D possibly matching TRBD1 (6 bases). V dropped 1 base and J dropped 5 bases, with 7 bases sitting between them. This CDR3 comprises 13 residues. In germline, CDR1 is SGHRS, CDR2 YFSETQ. CDR3 sequence: CASSLRGDQPQHF. Written as DNA, the CDR3 is TGCGCCAGCAGCTTGAGGGGGGATCAGCCCCAGCATTTT.

In DNA form, the CDR3 reads TGTGCCACCAGCAGACCGGGACTAGCTACATACAATGAGCAGTTCTTC. Its protein is CATSRPGLATYNEQFF. The chain carries TRBV15 and TRBJ2-1, with TRBD2 identical over 9 bases. The ends lost 2 bases at V and 4 bases at J; junction bases unmatched: 6. The CDR3 contains 16 residues. Germline CDR1 LNHNV, CDR2 YYDKDF (reference sequence).

This chain links TRBV18 with TRBJ2-5, with 10 bases identical to TRBD1. V lost 2 bases to trimming and J lost 3 bases; unmatched junction nucleotides: 3. CDR3 length equals 15 residues. The germline gives CDR1 KGHSH, CDR2 LQKENI. The CDR3 reads CASSPRQGAEETQYF. The CDR3 DNA sequence: TGTGCCAGCTCACCAAGACAGGGGGCCGAAGAGACCCAGTACTTC.

The sample holds a few counts of this clone. This rearrangement joins TRBV29-1 to TRBJ1-2; D ambiguous. Germline CDR1 is SQVTM and CDR2 is ANQGSEA. The CDR3 length is 13 residues. The V and J ends lost 0 bases and 8 bases respectively, with 13 bases between them. The CDR3 loop reads CSVEDPLGLGYTF. CDR3 nucleotide sequence: TGCAGCGTTGAAGATCCCCTGGGTCTAGGCTACACCTTC.

The chain employs TRBV5-1 and TRBJ1-5; 9 bases agree with TRBD1. CDR3 length: 14 amino acids. With V trimmed by 3 bases and J by 4 bases, 2 bases remained unmatched. The germline CDR1 and CDR2 sequences are SGHRS and YFSETQ. CDR3 bases: TGCGCCAGCAGCTACGGACAGGGGAATCAGCCCCAGCATTTT. This encodes CASSYGQGNQPQHF.

V gene TRBV5-1 combines with J gene TRBJ2-2, with 10 positions matching TRBD1. There are 16 residues in the CDR3. The germline CDR1 and CDR2 sequences are SGHRS and YFSETQ. The V gene end was trimmed by 4 bases and the J gene end by 3 bases; junction bases not matched to a gene: 6. The CDR3 region has the DNA TGCGCCAGCAGCCTATCCGGGACAGGGGACACCGGGGAGCTGTTTTTT. It specifies CASSLSGTGDTGELFF.

This clone was detected only a few times. The chain employs TRBV4-1 and TRBJ1-2; 8 positions match TRBD1. The CDR3 covers 15 residues. The trim removed 5 bases at V and 4 bases at J, leaving 9 bases unmatched. Looked up from germline, CDR1 is MGHRA and CDR2 is YSYEKL. CDR3 sequence reads: CASSNGQGGGYGYTF. The CDR3 DNA reads TGCGCCAGCAGCAACGGACAGGGTGGGGGCTATGGCTACACCTTC.

Comment on this clone: In the same sample, other DNA sequences code for this CDR3. The J gene is TRBJ1-2, the V gene TRBV5-4; D might be TRBD1 (6 bases). Germline V lookup: CDR1 SGHNT, CDR2 YYREEE (reference sequence). The CDR3 length is 13 residues. Trimming pared 0 bases from V and 5 bases from J, leaving 8 bases between. The CDR3 bases are TGTGCCAGCAGCTTGGACAGGGTTTATGGCTACACCTTC. Its protein product is CASSLDRVYGYTF.

The V gene is TRBV10-2, the J gene TRBJ2-7, with 9 positions matching TRBD2. The V and J ends lost 7 bases and 0 bases, in that order; junction bases with no gene match: 10. The CDR3 spans 16 residues. The germline V gene has CDR1 WSHSY and CDR2 SAAADI. The CDR3 is CASTGGGRANSYEQYF. In nucleotides, the CDR3 is TGCGCCAGCACAGGAGGCGGGAGGGCCAACTCCTACGAGCAGTACTTC.

The chain uses TRBV5-1 and TRBJ2-3; no clear D. This CDR3 comprises 15 residues. Trimming shortened V by 0 bases and J by 3 bases, and 11 bases separated the two germline ends. CDR1 SGHRS and CDR2 YFSETQ come from the germline V gene. This chain's CDR3 is CASSLDDIRTDTQYF. The CDR3 DNA reads TGCGCCAGCAGCTTGGATGACATACGGACAGATACGCAGTATTTT.

This chain joins TRBV5-5 and TRBJ2-4; D gene uncertain. The CDR3 totals 14 residues. Germline loops: CDR1 SGHKS, CDR2 YYEKEE (reference sequence). The ends were cut back, 4 bases at V and 5 bases at J, with 13 bases in the middle. The DNA for the CDR3 is TGTGCCAGCAGCCGTGAAAGTACAGAAAACATTCAGTACTTC. It encodes CASSRESTENIQYF.

This clone was seen many times. This chain uses TRBV6-5 with TRBJ1-5, with D unresolved. Germline V gene lookup returns CDR1 MNHEY and CDR2 SVGAGI. V was clipped by 7 bases and J by 7 bases, with 17 bases between them. The CDR3 consists of 14 residues. CDR3 amino acids: CASTPEAGGQPQHF. The CDR3 coding sequence is TGTGCCAGCACCCCCGAGGCAGGTGGGCAGCCCCAGCATTTT.

The rearrangement uses TRBV7-2 and TRBJ1-2; no reliable D call. The V and J ends lost 5 bases and 4 bases respectively, with 8 bases between them. This CDR3 is built from 12 residues. Germline V gene sequence: CDR1 SGHTA, CDR2 FQGNSA. The CDR3, as DNA: TGTGCCAGCAGCAGGCTCTTCTATGGCTACACCTTC. It is translated as CASSRLFYGYTF.

J is TRBJ2-7 and V is TRBV30; tentatively, D is TRBD1 (5 bases). Per germline, CDR1 GTSNPN and CDR2 SVGIG (reference sequence). This CDR3 has 13 amino acids. Between the trimmed V and J ends, which lost 3 bases and 0 bases, there was a span of 9 bases. The CDR3 protein is CAWSGDSSYEQYF. The CDR3 coding sequence is TGTGCCTGGAGCGGAGACAGCTCCTACGAGCAGTACTTC.

This clone was detected a few times. V is TRBV7-3 and J is TRBJ2-5, with D tentatively TRBD1 or TRBD2 (5 bases each). The CDR3 extends over 13 amino acids. The germline V gene has CDR1 SGHTA and CDR2 FQGTGA. V gave up 3 bases and J gave up 2 bases, with 7 bases separating them. The CDR3 nucleotides are TGTGCCAGCAGCTTGGGACCACAAGAGACCCAGTACTTC. Its translation: CASSLGPQETQYF. Combining the CDR3 with reference TRBV7-3 and TRBJ2-5 gives the whole variable domain GAGVSQTPSNKVTEKGKYVELRCDPISGHTALYWYRQSLGQGPEFLIYFQGTGAADDSGLPNDRFFAVRPEGSVSTLKIQRTERGDSAVYLCASSLGPQETQYFGPGTRLLVL.

The V and J genes are TRBV7-9 and TRBJ1-2; D remains unclear. The CDR3 covers 12 residues. V was clipped by 6 bases and J by 6 bases, with 11 bases between them. Looked up from germline, CDR1 is SEHNR and CDR2 is FQNEAQ (reference sequence). The CDR3 region has the DNA TGTGCCAGCAGGCGAGACTCAGATGGCTACACCTTC. Translation gives CASRRDSDGYTF.